This T cell receptor beta chain was captured in a study of blood T cell repertoires in COVID-19. For the study at large: Spain, Italy and the United States supplied samples that represented acute and convalescent COVID-19. The cDNA or gDNA used as material had been derived from T cells, B-cell-depleted T cells, or PBMCs.

Authors' processing steps: Counts of nucleated cells, estimated from reference gene primer amplification, were obtained. Measured with immunoSEQ multiplex PCR; TCRdb has only the in-frame clones, and not every one. That table supplies the V and J calls and clone size; D and trimming were determined from the DNA. The sample includes approximately 300,000 clones, about 93% of them seen just once. CDR1 is SGHRS and CDR2 is YFSETQ in the germline V gene. V was shortened by 3 bases and J by 3 bases, with 15 bases between the two germline ends. This CDR3 region has 15 residues. Seattle patient enrollment occurred during active infection, with longitudinal follow-up thereafter.

This TCR was sampled from a woman aged 25 to 39 with COVID-19, enrolled during active disease. The chain couples TRBV5-1 to TRBJ1-2; D is perhaps TRBD1 (5 bases). Sequences were obtained from peripheral blood. The CDR3 coding sequence is TGCGCCAGCAGCTCCGATCGGGACTACCACTATGGCTACACCTTC. Its translation is CASSSDRDYHYGYTF. Looking up the rest from reference TRBV5-1 and TRBJ1-2 gives the full variable domain: KAGVTQTPRYLIKTRGQQVTLSCSPISGHRSVSWYQQTPGQGLQFLFEYFSETQRNKGNFPGRFSGRQFSNSRSEMNVSTLELGDSALYLCASSSDRDYHYGYTFGSGTRLTVV.